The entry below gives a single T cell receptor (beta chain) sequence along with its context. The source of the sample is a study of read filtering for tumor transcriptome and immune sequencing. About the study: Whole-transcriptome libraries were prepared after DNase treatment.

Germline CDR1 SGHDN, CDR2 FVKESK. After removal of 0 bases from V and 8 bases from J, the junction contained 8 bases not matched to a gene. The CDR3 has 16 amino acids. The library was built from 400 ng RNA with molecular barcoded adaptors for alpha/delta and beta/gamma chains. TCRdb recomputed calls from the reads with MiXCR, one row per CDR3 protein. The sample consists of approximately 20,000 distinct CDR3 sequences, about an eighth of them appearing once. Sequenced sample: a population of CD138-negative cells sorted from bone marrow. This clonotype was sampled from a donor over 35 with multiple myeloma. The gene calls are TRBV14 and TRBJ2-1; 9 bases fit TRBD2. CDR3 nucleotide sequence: TGTGCCAGCAGCCAAGACGGGACTAGCAATATCTATGAGCAGTTCTTC. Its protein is CASSQDGTSNIYEQFF.